A single sample is the source of the 18 T cell receptor beta chains below, sequenced in a study of control samples from healthy donors and cancer patients. The assay was immunoSEQ multiplex PCR, and TCRdb's table has in-frame clones only and misses some. Among 110,000 to 150,000 clones listed, roughly 94% were seen once. Sequenced: blood. The receptors shown here come from a man in his forties or fifties in good health.

The chain combines TRBV6-5 with TRBJ2-7; 8 bases line up with TRBD1. CDR3 length: 14 amino acids. The V segment lost 7 bases and the J segment 4 bases; nucleotides outside the gene matches: 9. The V gene's germline CDR1 is MNHEY and CDR2 SVGAGI. The DNA for the CDR3 is TGTGCCAGCACTGGACAGGGTAAGAGGTACGAGCAGTACTTC. Translated: CASTGQGKRYEQYF.

This chain joins TRBV28 and TRBJ1-5; no clear D. This CDR3 has 13 residues. Looked up from germline, CDR1 is MDHEN and CDR2 is SYDVKM. Between the trimmed V and J ends, which lost 2 bases and 7 bases, there was a span of 9 bases. In DNA form, the CDR3 reads TGTGCCAGCAGTTTAAGCAATATCCAGCCCCAGCATTTT. It yields the protein CASSLSNIQPQHF.

This sequence joins TRBV10-2 and TRBJ1-2; D gene ambiguous. Germline V CDR1 and CDR2: WSHSY, SAAADI. The CDR3 runs 12 residues. Trimming shortened V by 5 bases and J by 7 bases, and 11 bases separated the two germline ends. The CDR3: CASSLEAVGYTF. In DNA form, the CDR3 reads TGCGCCAGCAGTCTTGAGGCCGTTGGCTACACCTTC.

This clone came up once. The gene calls are TRBV27 and TRBJ1-2, with TRBD1 matching over 10 bases. J lost 4 bases, V lost 5 bases, and 10 bases had no gene match. This CDR3 spans 16 amino acids. The germline gives CDR1 MNHEY, CDR2 SMNVEV (reference sequence). This CDR3 is CASSPSRDRGFYGYTF. The CDR3 coding sequence is TGTGCCAGCAGTCCCTCCCGGGACAGGGGCTTCTATGGCTACACCTTC.

V is TRBV19 and J is TRBJ1-6, with 8 bases fitting TRBD1. Germline trimming cut 6 bases from V and 10 bases from J; bases unmatched to any gene: 8. The CDR3 totals 14 residues. Germline CDR1 LNHDA, CDR2 SQIVND (reference sequence). CDR3 bases: TGTGCCAGTAGCCCGGACAGGGTCCGGTCACCCCTCCACTTT. This translates into CASSPDRVRSPLHF.

As DNA, the CDR3 is TGTGCCATCAGGCTAGCGGGAGCATACGAGCAGTACTTC. Its translation is CAIRLAGAYEQYF. The chain links TRBV10-3 to TRBJ2-7, with TRBD2 identical over 10 bases. Germline assignment: CDR1 ENHRY and CDR2 SYGVKD. J was trimmed by 4 bases and V by 6 bases; bases with no gene match: 3. The CDR3 has 13 residues.

The CDR3 DNA follows: TGCGCCAGCAGCCAAATACCCCTTACAGAGTATAATTCACCCCTCCACTTT. As protein: CASSQIPLTEYNSPLHF. The rearrangement uses TRBV4-1 and TRBJ1-6; D gene uncertain. The V and J ends lost 2 bases and 4 bases respectively, with 15 bases between them. CDR1 is MGHRA and CDR2 is YSYEKL in the germline V gene. This CDR3 contains 17 residues.

This sequence joins TRBV27 and TRBJ1-6; D is undetermined. Trimming took 8 bases from V and 8 from J, leaving 16 bases between them. Germline assignment: CDR1 MNHEY and CDR2 SMNVEV (reference sequence). The length of the CDR3 is 14 residues. The CDR3 DNA sequence: TGTGCCAGCGGGGTCTCCCTATGGGATTCACCCCTCCACTTT. This translates into CASGVSLWDSPLHF.

The V gene is TRBV10-3, the J gene TRBJ2-2, with D possibly TRBD2 on 6 matching bases. Per the germline V gene, CDR1 is ENHRY and CDR2 is SYGVKD. This CDR3 is 16 amino acids long. Trimming took off 2 bases at V and 0 bases at J, with 10 bases between the two ends. The CDR3 sequence is CAISEVGTANTGELFF. CDR3 in DNA: TGTGCCATCAGTGAGGTAGGGACTGCGAACACCGGGGAGCTGTTTTTT.

The V gene is TRBV18, the J gene TRBJ1-1; TRBD1 is a possible D gene (6 bases). The CDR3 has 15 residues. Germline V gives CDR1 KGHSH, CDR2 LQKENI. V dropped 2 bases and J dropped 8 bases, with 18 bases sitting between them. The CDR3 nucleotides are TGTGCCAGCTCACCAAGCAGGGAGGGGACAAAGGAAGCTTTCTTT. This codes for CASSPSREGTKEAFF. Looking up the rest from reference TRBV18 and TRBJ1-1 gives the full variable domain: NAGVMQNPRHLVRRRGQEARLRCSPMKGHSHVYWYRQLPEEGLKFMVYLQKENIIDESGMPKERFSAEFPKEGPSILRIQQVVRGDSAAYFCASSPSREGTKEAFFGQGTRLTVV.

This clone has a handful of counts. This rearrangement joins TRBV7-8 to TRBJ1-2, with a weak D call TRBD1 (6 bases). The ends were cut back, 1 base at V and 4 bases at J, with 19 bases in the middle. The CDR3 contains 17 residues. Germline CDR1 reads SGHVS; CDR2 reads FQNEAQ. This chain's CDR3 is CASSLVIRDTYRYGYTF. The CDR3, as DNA: TGTGCCAGCAGCTTAGTAATCAGGGACACCTATCGCTATGGCTACACCTTC.

The table lists this clone with a count of one. The genes are TRBV24-1 and TRBJ1-5, with D perhaps TRBD1 (5 bases). Germline lookup yields CDR1 KGHDR and CDR2 SFDVKD. The CDR3 runs 13 residues. V lost 8 bases, J lost 3 bases, and 10 bases lay in between. This CDR3 is CATNEGANQPQHF. The CDR3 DNA follows: TGTGCCACCAATGAAGGGGCCAATCAGCCCCAGCATTTT.

This chain joins TRBV20-1 and TRBJ1-4; D is unresolved. This CDR3 contains 11 residues. V dropped 3 bases and J dropped 8 bases, with 7 bases sitting between them. Germline CDR1 and CDR2: DFQATT and SNEGSKA (reference sequence). CDR3: CSASSAEKLFF. CDR3 DNA sequence: TGCAGTGCTAGCTCGGCGGAAAAACTGTTTTTT.

This clone appeared a few times. This sequence joins TRBV7-3 and TRBJ2-7; D may be TRBD2 (5 bases). V was cut by 5 bases and J by 6 bases, with 8 bases left in between. Germline CDR1 SGHTA, CDR2 FQGTGA. The CDR3 has 11 amino acids. The CDR3 nucleotides read TGTGCCAGCAGCCTCGCGGGCGAGCAGTACTTC. It yields the protein CASSLAGEQYF.

The chain joins TRBV3-1 (or the pseudogene TRBV3-2) to TRBJ1-6; no clear D gene. The CDR3 loop spans 12 amino acids. Germline V gene lookup returns CDR1 LGHDT and CDR2 YNNKEL (reference sequence). The V and J ends lost 5 bases and 7 bases respectively, with 6 bases between them. The CDR3 here is CASSSGNSPLHF. DNA for the CDR3: TGTGCCAGCAGCTCCGGAAATTCACCCCTCCACTTT.

This chain uses TRBV24-1 with TRBJ1-5; D remains unclear. CDR1 is KGHDR and CDR2 is SFDVKD in the germline V gene. Trimming shortened V by 3 bases and J by 5 bases, and 4 bases separated the two germline ends. CDR3 length: 12 residues. The DNA for the CDR3 is TGTGCCACCAGTGATAGGGATCAGCCCCAGCATTTT. Its translation is CATSDRDQPQHF.

This clone was seen repeatedly, ten times or more. V gene TRBV7-9 combines with J gene TRBJ2-7; tentatively, D is TRBD2 (7 bases). The CDR3 is 13 residues long. Trimming cost V 7 bases and J 5 bases, with 15 bases left between them. Germline V gives CDR1 SEHNR, CDR2 FQNEAQ (reference sequence). The CDR3 DNA sequence: TGTGCCAGCACCCCGGGGGGCATGGACGAGCAGTACTTC. Translation: CASTPGGMDEQYF.

The chain has TRBV12-3 or TRBV12-4 and TRBJ1-4; D is undetermined. V shed 7 bases and J shed 8 bases, with 14 bases lying between them. This CDR3 contains 13 residues. The CDR3 bases are TGTGCCAGCAATCTAGGAGTTGGCGAAAAACTGTTTTTT. Its translation is CASNLGVGEKLFF.